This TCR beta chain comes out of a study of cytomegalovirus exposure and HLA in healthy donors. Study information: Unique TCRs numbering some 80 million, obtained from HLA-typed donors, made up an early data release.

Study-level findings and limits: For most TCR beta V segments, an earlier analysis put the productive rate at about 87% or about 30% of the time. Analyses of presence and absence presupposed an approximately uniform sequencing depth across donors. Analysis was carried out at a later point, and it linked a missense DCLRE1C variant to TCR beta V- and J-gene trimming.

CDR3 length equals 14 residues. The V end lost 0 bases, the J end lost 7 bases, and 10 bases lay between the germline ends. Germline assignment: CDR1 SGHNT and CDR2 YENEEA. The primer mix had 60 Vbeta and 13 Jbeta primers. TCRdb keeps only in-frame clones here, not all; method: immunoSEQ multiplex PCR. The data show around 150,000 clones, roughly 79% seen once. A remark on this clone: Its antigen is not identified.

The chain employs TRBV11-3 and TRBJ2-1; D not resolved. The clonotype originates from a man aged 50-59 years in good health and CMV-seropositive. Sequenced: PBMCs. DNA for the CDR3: TGTGCCAGCAGCTTAGACCAAGCGACGAATGAGCAGTTCTTC. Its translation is CASSLDQATNEQFF.